Included here is one TCR beta chain sequence, with context. TCRdb reprocessed the 5' RACE reads and reports one entry per CDR3 protein, with no DNA. Recorded for this sample: around 380,000 distinct CDR3 sequences. The data belong to a study of monozygotic twins with inflammatory bowel disease. The germline gives CDR1 SNHLY, CDR2 FYNNEI. The CDR3 runs to 12 residues. This clonotype was obtained from a human donor with ulcerative colitis or Crohn's disease, or a healthy co-twin of an affected twin (not recorded which). What was sequenced was blood. The chain is built from TRBV2 and TRBJ2-7; TCRdb's D call, TRBD2, is unchecked because there is no DNA. CDR3 sequence reads: CASPGPSGEQYF.